The 27 T cell receptor beta chains in this list originate from one sample, sequenced in a study of blood T cell repertoires in COVID-19. Method: immunoSEQ multiplex PCR; TCRdb's copy keeps in-frame clones and lacks some. In the table there are fewer than 350,000 clones, around nine tenths of which are singletons. The sequenced material came from peripheral blood. The receptors originated from a woman aged 25 to 45 with COVID-19, enrolled during active disease.

The gene calls are TRBV19 and TRBJ1-5; possibly TRBD1 for D (6 bases). CDR1 and CDR2 (germline): LNHDA, SQIVND (reference sequence). Trimming removed 6 bases at V and 1 base at J, with 13 bases between. This CDR3 is 15 amino acids long. CDR3 in DNA: TGTGCCAGTAGAACAGGGAGTTCCAGCAATCAGCCCCAGCATTTT. Encoded protein: CASRTGSSSNQPQHF.

The chain employs TRBV28 and TRBJ2-7; 7 nucleotides agree with TRBD2. The germline CDR1 and CDR2 sequences are MDHEN and SYDVKM. Trimming removed 5 bases from V and 7 bases from J; junction bases left unmatched: 14. The CDR3 is 15 residues long. CDR3 nucleotides: TGTGCCAGCAGTGGTTCTAGCGGTCCCTTGAGGGAGCAGTACTTC. Its translation: CASSGSSGPLREQYF.

The CDR3 sequence: CATSRDGGIRDEQYF. The CDR3 DNA reads as TGTGCCACCAGCAGAGATGGAGGGATAAGGGACGAGCAGTACTTC. The chain employs TRBV15 and TRBJ2-7, with D possibly TRBD2 on 6 matching bases. Germline CDR1 is LNHNV and CDR2 is YYDKDF (reference sequence). The CDR3 runs 15 residues. The V end was cut by 0 bases, the J end by 5 bases, with 14 bases between.

The chain joins TRBV19 to TRBJ2-3; 7 nucleotides agree with TRBD1. The V gene's germline CDR1 is LNHDA and CDR2 SQIVND (reference sequence). Trimming removed 7 bases from V and 2 bases from J; junction bases left unmatched: 9. The CDR3 is made up of 15 amino acids. The chain's CDR3 is CASTRQGRDTDTQYF. The CDR3 DNA is TGTGCCAGTACCCGACAGGGACGAGACACAGATACGCAGTATTTT.

This sequence joins TRBV7-2 and TRBJ1-2; no reliable D call. CDR3 size: 12 residues. Germline V gene sequence: CDR1 SGHTA, CDR2 FQGNSA. The V end lost 2 bases, the J end lost 4 bases, and 5 bases lay between the germline ends. The chain's CDR3 is CASSLRSYGYTF. The DNA of the CDR3 is TGTGCCAGCAGCTTACGCAGCTATGGCTACACCTTC.

The chain joins TRBV5-6 to TRBJ2-1; D not resolved. Germline V gene lookup returns CDR1 SGHDT and CDR2 YYEEEE. Trimming shortened V by 2 bases and J by 0 bases, and 9 bases separated the two germline ends. The CDR3 contains 15 residues. CDR3 loop: CASSFRVSSYNEQFF. For the CDR3, the DNA is TGTGCCAGCAGCTTTCGGGTGAGCTCCTACAATGAGCAGTTCTTC.

The V and J genes are TRBV28 and TRBJ2-1; 9 positions match TRBD1. V lost 5 bases to trimming and J lost 3 bases; unmatched junction nucleotides: 5. Per the germline V gene, CDR1 is MDHEN and CDR2 is SYDVKM. The CDR3 has 15 residues. DNA of the CDR3: TGTGCCAGCAGTCGCCAGACAGGGGGCTACAATGAGCAGTTCTTC. It translates to CASSRQTGGYNEQFF.

The chain couples TRBV9 to TRBJ1-1, with D perhaps matching TRBD1 (5 bases). From germline, CDR1 is SGDLS and CDR2 YYNGEE. V was pared by 8 bases and J by 3 bases, with 11 bases between. CDR3 length: 12 residues. As DNA, the CDR3 is TGTGCCAGTTCCGGGGGGGACACTGAAGCTTTCTTT. The encoded protein is CASSGGDTEAFF.

The chain uses TRBV7-2 and TRBJ1-2; D unresolved. CDR1 is SGHTA, CDR2 FQGNSA, per germline. V was pared by 5 bases and J by 8 bases, with 15 bases between. The CDR3 runs 13 residues. CDR3 nucleotides: TGTGCCAGCAGCACAGAGGCAGGAGGAGGCTACACCTTC. Amino acids: CASSTEAGGGYTF.

V usage is TRBV5-5 and J usage is TRBJ2-7; 8 nucleotides align to TRBD1. The germline CDR1 and CDR2 sequences are SGHKS and YYEKEE (reference sequence). The CDR3 runs to 13 residues. Trimming cost V 0 bases and J 6 bases; bases outside gene matches: 2. This chain's CDR3 is CASSLGDRPEQYF. The CDR3 DNA reads as TGTGCCAGCAGCTTGGGGGACAGGCCCGAGCAGTACTTC. The full variable domain, completed using reference TRBV5-5 and TRBJ2-7, is DAGVTQSPTHLIKTRGQQVTLRCSPISGHKSVSWYQQVLGQGPQFIFQYYEKEERGRGNFPDRFSARQFPNYSSELNVNALLLGDSALYLCASSLGDRPEQYFGPGTRLTVT.

Turning to this clone: At one of its ends the junction is not consistent with the germline gene, which may arise from a read error. This rearrangement joins TRBV24-1 to TRBJ2-1; 8 nucleotides match TRBD1. Per the germline V gene, CDR1 is KGHDR and CDR2 is SFDVKD. The CDR3 has 12 residues. CDR3 nucleotides: TGTGCCGCCAGTGACCCCGGACAGGGACAGTTCTTC. It codes for CAASDPGQGQFF.

V usage is TRBV30 and J usage is TRBJ1-5, with a tentative D call TRBD1 (5 bases). Germline CDR1 reads GTSNPN; CDR2 reads SVGIG (reference sequence). The CDR3 is made up of 13 amino acids. Trimming pared 5 bases from V and 5 bases from J, leaving 13 bases between. The CDR3 spells CAWDRAGDQPQHF. DNA of the CDR3: TGTGCCTGGGACCGAGCGGGGGATCAGCCCCAGCATTTT.

The CDR3 DNA sequence: TGTGCCAGCAGGGGCGGGAGCTCAGATACGCAGTATTTT. It encodes CASRGGSSDTQYF. This sequence joins TRBV9 and TRBJ2-3; 7 bases match TRBD2. The CDR3 length is 13 residues. The V segment lost 5 bases and the J segment 4 bases; nucleotides outside the gene matches: 4. Germline assignment: CDR1 SGDLS and CDR2 YYNGEE.

The rearrangement joins TRBV24-1 to TRBJ2-2; 8 bases map to TRBD1. The CDR3 has 16 residues. Trimming cost V 4 bases and J 1 base; bases outside gene matches: 4. The germline gives CDR1 KGHDR, CDR2 SFDVKD. The CDR3 DNA is TGTGCCACCAGTGACCCCGGGACAGGGAACACCGGGGAGCTGTTTTTT. Its translation: CATSDPGTGNTGELFF.

The chain uses TRBV6-4 and TRBJ1-6, with D tentatively TRBD1 (6 bases). Trimming took off 6 bases at V and 1 base at J, with 7 bases between the two ends. Germline assignment: CDR1 MRHNA and CDR2 SNTAGT. This CDR3 is built from 14 residues. DNA of the CDR3: TGTGCCAGCAGCAGGGGTTCCTATAATTCACCCCTCCACTTT. Amino acid sequence: CASSRGSYNSPLHF.

The chain joins TRBV5-1 to TRBJ2-7, with 12 bases that match TRBD1. From germline, CDR1 is SGHRS and CDR2 YFSETQ. The CDR3 is made up of 16 amino acids. After removal of 1 base from V and 4 bases from J, the junction contained 6 bases not matched to a gene. This CDR3 reads CASSLWDRGLSYEQYF. The CDR3 bases are TGCGCCAGCAGCTTGTGGGACAGGGGGCTCTCATACGAGCAGTACTTC.

The rearrangement uses TRBV3-1 (or the pseudogene TRBV3-2) and TRBJ2-3, with 7 bases fitting TRBD2. The ends lost 1 base at V and 6 bases at J; junction bases unmatched: 10. Germline-derived CDR1 and CDR2 are LGHDT and YNNKEL (reference sequence). CDR3 length: 16 amino acids. The CDR3 DNA reads TGTGCCAGCAGCCAAGTGTGGACTAGAGGGTCGGATACGCAGTATTTT. This translates into CASSQVWTRGSDTQYF.

The gene calls are TRBV7-9 and TRBJ1-5; no clear D. Germline CDR1 reads SEHNR; CDR2 reads FQNEAQ (reference sequence). The CDR3 has 13 residues. V lost 4 bases to trimming and J lost 7 bases, with 11 bases between them. The CDR3 sequence: CASSSTGGQPQHF. In DNA form, the CDR3 reads TGTGCCAGCAGCTCCACGGGAGGCCAGCCCCAGCATTTT. The complete variable domain, with remaining parts taken from reference TRBV7-9 and TRBJ1-5, reads DTGVSQNPRHKITKRGQNVTFRCDPISEHNRLYWYRQTLGQGPEFLTYFQNEAQLEKSRLLSDRFSAERPKGSFSTLEIQRTEQGDSAMYLCASSSTGGQPQHFGDGTRLSIL.

V is TRBV28 and J is TRBJ1-1, with 9 bases fitting TRBD1. CDR1 and CDR2 from the germline V gene are MDHEN and SYDVKM. The V and J ends lost 3 bases and 0 bases, in that order; junction bases with no gene match: 5. The CDR3 covers 16 residues. As DNA, the CDR3 is TGTGCCAGCAGTTTGGTACAGGGGGCGCTGAACACTGAAGCTTTCTTT. Translation: CASSLVQGALNTEAFF.

This chain joins TRBV7-2 and TRBJ2-7; no definite D call. Trimming took 5 bases from V and 1 from J, leaving 12 bases between them. The CDR3 has 14 residues. Germline V gene sequence: CDR1 SGHTA, CDR2 FQGNSA. Written as DNA, the CDR3 is TGTGCCAGCAGCGCGAGAGGCGGTTCCTACGAGCAGTACTTC. Amino acid sequence: CASSARGGSYEQYF.

The V call is TRBV2, the J call TRBJ1-3; TRBD1 might be the D (6 bases). V gave up 6 bases and J gave up 9 bases, with 9 bases separating them. Germline loops: CDR1 SNHLY, CDR2 FYNNEI. The CDR3 totals 11 residues. The CDR3 DNA follows: TGTGCCAGCAGGGGAGGGGGCACCATATATTTT. Translating it yields CASRGGGTIYF.

The chain uses TRBV5-1 and TRBJ2-7, with 9 nucleotides matching TRBD1. There are 17 residues in the CDR3. CDR1 and CDR2 (germline): SGHRS, YFSETQ. V lost 3 bases to trimming and J lost 0 bases; unmatched junction nucleotides: 10. CDR3 in amino acids: CASSSRTGQGLSYEQYF. As DNA, the CDR3 is TGCGCCAGCAGCTCCCGGACGGGACAGGGTCTCTCCTACGAGCAGTACTTC.

This clone was seen a single time. The chain is built from TRBV28 and TRBJ1-2; weak D call: TRBD1 (5 bases). This CDR3 is built from 15 residues. The V gene lost 8 bases and the J gene lost 8 bases, with 24 bases spanning the gap. Germline V lookup: CDR1 MDHEN, CDR2 SYDVKM. The CDR3 here is CASGAQAHLGGGYTF. The CDR3 coding sequence is TGTGCCAGCGGGGCCCAGGCCCACCTAGGTGGGGGCTACACCTTC.

The chain uses TRBV5-4 and TRBJ2-7; TRBD2 might be the D (5 bases). Trimming removed 0 bases at V and 2 bases at J, with 9 bases between. This CDR3 has 14 residues. Germline V gene sequence: CDR1 SGHNT, CDR2 YYREEE (reference sequence). In DNA form, the CDR3 reads TGTGCCAGCAGCTTGGGTTCCGGGGCCTACGAGCAGTACTTC. It is translated as CASSLGSGAYEQYF.

The J gene is TRBJ1-1, the V gene TRBV15; D not certain. V was clipped by 6 bases and J by 0 bases, with 11 bases between them. In germline, CDR1 is LNHNV, CDR2 YYDKDF (reference sequence). The CDR3 totals 14 residues. For the CDR3, the DNA is TGTGCCACCAGTGGAACAGTTATGAACACTGAAGCTTTCTTT. This gives the protein CATSGTVMNTEAFF.

The gene calls are TRBV27 and TRBJ1-1, with 9 bases fitting TRBD1. Looked up from germline, CDR1 is MNHEY and CDR2 is SMNVEV (reference sequence). CDR3 length: 16 amino acids. The V and J ends lost 3 bases and 1 base, in that order; junction bases with no gene match: 6. CDR3 DNA sequence: TGTGCCAGCAGTTTCGGGCGGGGACAGGGGAACACTGAAGCTTTCTTT. Protein sequence: CASSFGRGQGNTEAFF.

The chain is built from TRBV5-6 and TRBJ1-5; D not certain. V was pared by 0 bases and J by 3 bases, with 10 bases between. This CDR3 spans 15 amino acids. In germline, CDR1 is SGHDT, CDR2 YYEEEE. As DNA, the CDR3 is TGTGCCAGCAGCTTGGGTCCAGGCCACAATCAGCCCCAGCATTTT. As protein: CASSLGPGHNQPQHF.